This T cell receptor (beta chain) is drawn from a study of blood T cell repertoires in COVID-19. The wider study: Sites across the United States, Italy and Spain contributed samples from acute and convalescent COVID-19. PBMCs, B-cell-depleted T cells, or T cells were the source of the cDNA or gDNA that made up the material.

In Seattle, patients joined the study during active infection and were tracked longitudinally. J lost 7 bases, V lost 4 bases, and 9 bases had no gene match. Germline CDR1 is SGHVS and CDR2 is FQNEAQ. The CDR3 has 15 residues. In the authors' methods: Scientists estimated how many nucleated cells there were by amplifying reference gene primers. Here immunoSEQ multiplex PCR was the method, and the copy in TCRdb shows in-frame clones only, minus some. V and J calls and clone size come straight from that table; D and trimming were deduced from the DNA. This table has 95,000 to 120,000 clones, about 85% appearing once.

Sequencing input: peripheral blood. The receptor comes from a woman aged 60-75 years with COVID-19, enrolled during active disease. The chain couples TRBV7-8 to TRBJ2-7; the match to TRBD1 covers 11 bases. CDR3 sequence: CASSSSGQGAKEQYF. The CDR3 region has the DNA TGTGCCAGCAGCTCATCTGGACAGGGGGCGAAAGAGCAGTACTTC.